This record concerns one TCR beta chain sequence. Its specificity is unknown. The sample is drawn from a study of cytomegalovirus exposure and HLA in healthy donors. General observations from the study: Compared with the approximately 670-donor mean, an Asian-associated ancestry cluster reportedly had fewer N-insertions, according to a later analysis.

Primers included in the PCR were 60 Vbeta and 13 Jbeta primers. Generated by immunoSEQ multiplex PCR, the TCRdb table keeps only in-frame clones and is missing some. The table has approximately 150,000 clones, around four fifths seen once; the top ten hold 2% to 2.5%. Germline V gene sequence: CDR1 MNHNY, CDR2 SVGAGI (reference sequence). Trimming cost V 5 bases and J 6 bases; bases outside gene matches: 6. The CDR3 runs 15 residues. What was sequenced was PBMCs. This clonotype was obtained from a boy between 2 and 15 years old in good health and CMV-seronegative. The rearrangement uses TRBV6-6 and TRBJ2-2; TRBD2 matches at 10 bases. CDR3 in amino acids: CASSPGLATPGELFF. Here the CDR3 DNA reads TGTGCCAGCAGTCCGGGACTAGCGACTCCCGGGGAGCTGTTTTTT.